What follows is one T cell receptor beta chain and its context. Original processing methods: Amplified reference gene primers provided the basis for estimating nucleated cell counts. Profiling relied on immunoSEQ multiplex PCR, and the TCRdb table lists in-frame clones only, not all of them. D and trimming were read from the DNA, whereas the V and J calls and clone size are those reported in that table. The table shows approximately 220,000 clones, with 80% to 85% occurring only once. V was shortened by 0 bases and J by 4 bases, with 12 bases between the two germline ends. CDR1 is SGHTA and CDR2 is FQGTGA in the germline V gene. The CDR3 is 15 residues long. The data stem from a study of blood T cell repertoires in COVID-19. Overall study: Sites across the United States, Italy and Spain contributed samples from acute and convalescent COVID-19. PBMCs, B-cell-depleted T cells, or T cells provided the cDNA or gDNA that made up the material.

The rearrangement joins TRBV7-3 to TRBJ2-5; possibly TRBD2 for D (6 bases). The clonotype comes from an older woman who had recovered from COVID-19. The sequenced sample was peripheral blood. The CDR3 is CASSLTGRGGETQYF. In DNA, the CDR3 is TGTGCCAGCAGCTTAACGGGTAGGGGAGGAGAGACCCAGTACTTC.